Below, 20 T cell receptor beta chains from the same sample are listed, as sequenced in a study of technical replicates of blood from several donors. Generated by immunoSEQ multiplex PCR, the TCRdb table keeps only in-frame clones and is missing some. The sample gives fewer than 65,000 clones, around nine tenths of which show up once; 4.5% to 6.5% is in the top ten. The specimen was PBMCs. Receptors originate from a human donor in good health. Some clones in this sample may be carry-over from other donors' samples.

This clone was observed a few times. The chain couples TRBV6-1 to TRBJ1-4; D not resolved. The CDR3 covers 15 residues. V was pared by 4 bases and J by 8 bases, with 17 bases between. Germline V gene data show CDR1 as MNHNS and CDR2 as SASEGT. CDR3 nucleotides: TGTGCCAGCAGTGGGAGAGACCCGGGAGGGGAAAAACTGTTTTTT. This gives the protein CASSGRDPGGEKLFF.

This sequence joins TRBV30 and TRBJ1-6; D is perhaps TRBD1 (6 bases). The CDR3 contains 16 residues. The germline gives CDR1 GTSNPN, CDR2 SVGIG (reference sequence). Deletions cut 1 base from V and 0 bases from J, with 10 bases between. The CDR3 sequence: CAWSEGEPSYNSPLHF. CDR3 DNA: TGTGCCTGGAGTGAGGGGGAACCCTCCTATAATTCACCCCTCCACTTT.

The J gene is TRBJ2-1, the V gene TRBV7-6; no clear D gene. This CDR3 contains 12 residues. Germline V CDR1 and CDR2: SGHVS, FNYEAQ. Trimming cost V 5 bases and J 8 bases, with 10 bases left between them. The CDR3 DNA sequence: TGTGCCAGCAGCCTTGGAGTAGATGAGCAGTTCTTC. Translation gives CASSLGVDEQFF.

This chain connects TRBV2 to TRBJ2-7, with 10 bases lining up with TRBD1. The V and J ends lost 6 bases and 2 bases, in that order; junction bases with no gene match: 1. The CDR3 runs to 13 residues. Germline V CDR1 and CDR2: SNHLY, FYNNEI. The CDR3 DNA reads TGTGCCAGCAGGGGACAGGGGACCTACGAGCAGTACTTC. Encoded protein: CASRGQGTYEQYF.

The chain employs TRBV19 and TRBJ1-5; D is possibly TRBD1 (5 bases). The CDR3 runs to 16 residues. From germline, CDR1 is LNHDA and CDR2 SQIVND (reference sequence). The V end lost 3 bases, the J end lost 2 bases, and 14 bases lay between the germline ends. The CDR3 coding sequence is TGTGCCAGTAGTATTGAGGCGGGGGACGGCAATCAGCCCCAGCATTTT. Protein product: CASSIEAGDGNQPQHF.

This clone was picked up a small number of times. This chain links TRBV4-3 with TRBJ2-2; weak D call: TRBD2 (6 bases). The germline V gene encodes CDR1 LGHNA and CDR2 YSLEER. The CDR3 totals 18 residues. V was clipped by 0 bases and J by 6 bases, with 20 bases between them. The CDR3 coding sequence is TGCGCCAGCAGCCAAGACCCAAAGGCGGGCGGGGTCTCCGGGGAGCTGTTTTTT. This gives the protein CASSQDPKAGGVSGELFF.

CDR3 region: CASSPTAYNEQFF. In DNA, the CDR3 is TGTGCCAGCAGCCCGACAGCTTACAATGAGCAGTTCTTC. V and J are TRBV7-2 and TRBJ2-1, with D maybe TRBD1 (5 bases). This CDR3 comprises 13 residues. V lost 5 bases, J lost 4 bases, and 9 bases lay in between. CDR1 is SGHTA, CDR2 FQGNSA, per germline.

V is TRBV6-4 and J is TRBJ2-3, with no clear D. Trimming stripped 5 bases from V and 6 bases from J, with 12 bases between. Looked up from germline, CDR1 is MRHNA and CDR2 is SNTAGT. The length of the CDR3 is 13 residues. In nucleotides, the CDR3 is TGTGCCAGCAGTCTGCGGCTGGCGGATACGCAGTATTTT. Translation: CASSLRLADTQYF.

The J gene is TRBJ2-3, the V gene TRBV7-9; 8 bases are shared with TRBD2. In germline, CDR1 is SEHNR, CDR2 FQNEAQ (reference sequence). V lost 0 bases, J lost 7 bases, and 0 bases stayed unmatched. The CDR3 contains 13 residues. The chain's CDR3 is CASSLASGNTQYF. CDR3 coding DNA: TGTGCCAGCAGCTTAGCTAGCGGGAATACGCAGTATTTT.

The chain combines TRBV6-5 with TRBJ2-3; no firm D call. CDR1 and CDR2 (germline): MNHEY, SVGAGI. The CDR3 is 13 amino acids. Deletions cut 6 bases from V and 0 bases from J, with 7 bases between. This chain's CDR3 is CASSRRSTDTQYF. For the CDR3, the DNA is TGTGCCAGCAGCCGTCGGAGCACAGATACGCAGTATTTT.

The chain carries TRBV29-1 and TRBJ2-7, with D possibly TRBD1 on 6 matching bases. Germline CDR1 SQVTM, CDR2 ANQGSEA. This CDR3 is 13 amino acids long. V shed 0 bases and J shed 7 bases, with 13 bases lying between them. CDR3 bases: TGCAGCGTTGAAGAAGGAACAGGGTGGGAGCAGTACTTC. Translated, it gives CSVEEGTGWEQYF.

The chain recombines TRBV7-9 with TRBJ2-5, with D perhaps matching TRBD2 (5 bases). CDR3 length: 18 amino acids. Germline CDR1 SEHNR, CDR2 FQNEAQ (reference sequence). The V end lost 2 bases, the J end lost 0 bases, and 19 bases lay between the germline ends. The CDR3 nucleotides read TGTGCCAGCAGCTTATCGGTCGGGTATGAGGAGGACCAAGAGACCCAGTACTTC. Translation gives CASSLSVGYEEDQETQYF. Full variable domain (remainder filled in from reference TRBV7-9 and TRBJ2-5): DTGVSQNPRHKITKRGQNVTFRCDPISEHNRLYWYRQTLGQGPEFLTYFQNEAQLEKSRLLSDRFSAERPKGSFSTLEIQRTEQGDSAMYLCASSLSVGYEEDQETQYFGPGTRLLVL.

The chain joins TRBV5-4 to TRBJ2-1; possibly TRBD1 for D (6 bases). CDR3 size: 15 residues. Germline loops: CDR1 SGHNT, CDR2 YYREEE (reference sequence). Deletions cut 5 bases from V and 3 bases from J, with 15 bases between. CDR3 in amino acids: CASSNRDTRYNEQFF. The CDR3 region has the DNA TGTGCCAGCAGTAACCGGGACACACGCTACAATGAGCAGTTCTTC.

By sample share, this clone is large (0.1 to 1%). This sequence joins TRBV13 and TRBJ1-2; D remains unclear. CDR1 PRHDT and CDR2 FYEKMQ come from the germline V gene (reference sequence). The germline V and J ends were trimmed by 5 bases and 7 bases, with 23 bases remaining between them. The CDR3 spans 16 residues. The CDR3 sequence: CASSPRRLGEVAGYTF. DNA of the CDR3: TGTGCCAGCAGCCCCAGACGGCTCGGGGAAGTAGCTGGCTACACCTTC. Based on the CDR3 plus reference TRBV13 and TRBJ1-2, the full variable domain is AAGVIQSPRHLIKEKRETATLKCYPIPRHDTVYWYQQGPGQDPQFLISFYEKMQSDKGSIPDRFSAQQFSDYHSELNMSSLELGDSALYFCASSPRRLGEVAGYTFGSGTRLTVV.

This rearrangement joins TRBV18 to TRBJ2-3, with 7 bases that match TRBD1. Germline V gives CDR1 KGHSH, CDR2 LQKENI. This CDR3 region has 13 residues. J was trimmed by 4 bases and V by 5 bases; bases with no gene match: 3. In nucleotides, the CDR3 is TGTGCCAGCTCAAGGGGGCAGTCAGATACGCAGTATTTT. This codes for CASSRGQSDTQYF.

The V and J genes are TRBV2 and TRBJ2-7; D might be TRBD2 (7 bases). Trimming took off 2 bases at V and 4 bases at J, with 24 bases between the two ends. The germline CDR1 and CDR2 sequences are SNHLY and FYNNEI. The CDR3 spans 18 residues. CDR3 protein: CASSEPGMIWAGAYEQYF. In DNA form, the CDR3 reads TGTGCCAGCAGTGAACCAGGCATGATCTGGGCGGGGGCTTACGAGCAGTACTTC.

This sequence joins TRBV7-2 and TRBJ2-1, with 13 bases that match TRBD2. V lost 0 bases, J lost 9 bases, and 2 bases stayed unmatched. In germline, CDR1 is SGHTA, CDR2 FQGNSA. This CDR3 is 15 amino acids long. CDR3 protein: CASSLALAGGGEQFF. The CDR3, as DNA: TGTGCCAGCAGCTTAGCACTAGCGGGAGGGGGTGAGCAGTTCTTC.

This sequence joins TRBV18 and TRBJ2-7; D is perhaps TRBD2 (5 bases). Germline CDR1 is KGHSH and CDR2 is LQKENI. Deletions cut 1 base from V and 2 bases from J, with 18 bases between. CDR3 length equals 17 residues. Here the CDR3 reads CASSPRGFPGSPYEQYF. In nucleotides, the CDR3 is TGTGCCAGCTCACCACGAGGGTTTCCGGGAAGTCCCTACGAGCAGTACTTC.

The sample holds many counts of this clone. The gene calls are TRBV7-9 and TRBJ2-1; no clear D gene. CDR1 is SEHNR, CDR2 FQNEAQ, per germline (reference sequence). The CDR3 extends over 14 amino acids. Trimming took off 5 bases at V and 4 bases at J, with 12 bases between the two ends. CDR3 sequence reads: CASSPPITYNEQFF. CDR3 bases: TGTGCCAGCAGCCCTCCTATCACGTACAATGAGCAGTTCTTC.

This rearrangement joins TRBV18 to TRBJ2-3, with 8 bases lining up with TRBD2. V shed 6 bases, J shed 0 bases, and the junction held 14 bases outside the gene matches. CDR1 is KGHSH, CDR2 LQKENI, per germline. The CDR3 is made up of 18 amino acids. CDR3 amino acids: CASSPYQQLAESTDTQYF. CDR3 nucleotides: TGTGCCAGCTCGCCATACCAACAACTAGCGGAAAGCACAGATACGCAGTATTTT.